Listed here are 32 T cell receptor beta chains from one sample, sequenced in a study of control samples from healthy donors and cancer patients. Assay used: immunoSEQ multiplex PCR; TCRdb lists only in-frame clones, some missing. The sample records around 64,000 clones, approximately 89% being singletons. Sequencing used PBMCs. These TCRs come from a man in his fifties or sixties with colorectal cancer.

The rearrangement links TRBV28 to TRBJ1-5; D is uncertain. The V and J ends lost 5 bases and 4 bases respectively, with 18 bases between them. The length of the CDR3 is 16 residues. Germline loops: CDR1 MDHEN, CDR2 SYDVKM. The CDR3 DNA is TGTGCCAGCAGTCCCTGGCGGGCCCCGTTTAATCAGCCCCAGCATTTT. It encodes CASSPWRAPFNQPQHF.

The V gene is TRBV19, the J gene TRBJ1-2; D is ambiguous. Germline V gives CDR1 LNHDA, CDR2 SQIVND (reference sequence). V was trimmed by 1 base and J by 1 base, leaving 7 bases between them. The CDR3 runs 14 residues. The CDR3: CASSIVGFNYGYTF. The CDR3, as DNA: TGTGCCAGTAGTATAGTAGGGTTTAACTATGGCTACACCTTC.

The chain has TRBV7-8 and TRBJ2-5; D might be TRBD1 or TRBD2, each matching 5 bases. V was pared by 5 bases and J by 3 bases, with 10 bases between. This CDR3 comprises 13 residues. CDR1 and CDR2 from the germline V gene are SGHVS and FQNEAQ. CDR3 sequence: CASSPGPKETQYF. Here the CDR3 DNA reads TGTGCCAGCAGCCCGGGGCCAAAAGAGACCCAGTACTTC.

Here the CDR3 reads CASSGGTYEQYF. The CDR3 bases are TGTGCCAGCTCCGGGGGAACCTACGAGCAGTACTTC. The rearrangement joins TRBV28 to TRBJ2-7; D may be TRBD2 (6 bases). The ends were cut back, 8 bases at V and 2 bases at J, with 10 bases in the middle. This CDR3 region has 12 residues. CDR1 is MDHEN and CDR2 is SYDVKM in the germline V gene. The entire variable domain, with the rest obtained from reference TRBV28 and TRBJ2-7, is as follows: DVKVTQSSRYLVKRTGEKVFLECVQDMDHENMFWYRQDPGLGLRLIYFSYDVKMKEKGDIPEGYSVSREKKERFSLILESASTNQTSMYLCASSGGTYEQYFGPGTRLTVT.

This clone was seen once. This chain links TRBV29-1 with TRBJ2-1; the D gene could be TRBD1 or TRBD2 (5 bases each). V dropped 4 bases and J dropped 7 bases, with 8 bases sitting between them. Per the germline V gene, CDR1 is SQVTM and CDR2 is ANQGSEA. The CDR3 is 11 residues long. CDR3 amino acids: CSVGEGNEQFF. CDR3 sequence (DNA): TGCAGCGTTGGAGAGGGGAATGAGCAGTTCTTC.

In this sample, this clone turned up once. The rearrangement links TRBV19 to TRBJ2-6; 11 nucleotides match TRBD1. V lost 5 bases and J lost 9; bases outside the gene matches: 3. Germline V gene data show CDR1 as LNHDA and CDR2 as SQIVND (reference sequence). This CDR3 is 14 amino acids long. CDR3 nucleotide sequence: TGTGCCAGTAGTGGACAGGGGGCTCTCAACGTCCTGACTTTC. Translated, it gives CASSGQGALNVLTF.

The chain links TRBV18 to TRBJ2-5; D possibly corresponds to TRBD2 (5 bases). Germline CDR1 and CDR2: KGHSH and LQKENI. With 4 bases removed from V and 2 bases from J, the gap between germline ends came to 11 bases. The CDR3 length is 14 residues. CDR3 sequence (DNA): TGTGCCAGCTCACTGAGGACGGGACAAGAGACCCAGTACTTC. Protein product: CASSLRTGQETQYF.

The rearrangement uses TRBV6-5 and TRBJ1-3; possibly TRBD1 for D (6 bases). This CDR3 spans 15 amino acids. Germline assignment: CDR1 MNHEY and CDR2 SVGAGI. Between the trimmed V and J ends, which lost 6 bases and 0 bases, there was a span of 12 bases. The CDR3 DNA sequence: TGTGCCAGCAGACCCACAGGGCTCTCTGGAAACACCATATATTTT. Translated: CASRPTGLSGNTIYF.

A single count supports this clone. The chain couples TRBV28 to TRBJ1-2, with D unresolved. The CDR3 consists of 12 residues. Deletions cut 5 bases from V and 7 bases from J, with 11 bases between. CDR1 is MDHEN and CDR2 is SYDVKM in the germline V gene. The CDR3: CASSLRHGGYTF. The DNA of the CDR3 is TGTGCCAGCAGTCTCCGTCACGGTGGCTACACCTTC.

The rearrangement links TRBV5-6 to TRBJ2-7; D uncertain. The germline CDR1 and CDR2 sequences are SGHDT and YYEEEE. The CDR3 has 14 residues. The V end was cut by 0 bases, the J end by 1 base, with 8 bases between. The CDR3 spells CASSLGRPSYEQYF. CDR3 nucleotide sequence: TGTGCCAGCAGCTTGGGGCGCCCGTCCTACGAGCAGTACTTC.

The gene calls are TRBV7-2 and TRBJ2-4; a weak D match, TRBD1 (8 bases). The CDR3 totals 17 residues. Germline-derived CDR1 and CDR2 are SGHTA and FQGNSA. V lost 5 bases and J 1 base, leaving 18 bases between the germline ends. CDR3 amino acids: CASSDRTGGVAKNIQYF. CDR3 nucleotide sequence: TGTGCCAGCAGCGATCGAACAGGGGGGGTCGCCAAAAACATTCAGTACTTC.

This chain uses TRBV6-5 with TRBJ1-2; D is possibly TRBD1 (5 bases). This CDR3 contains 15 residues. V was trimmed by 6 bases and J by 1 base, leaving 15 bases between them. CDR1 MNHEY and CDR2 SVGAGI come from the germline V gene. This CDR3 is CASRPHRPRNYGYTF. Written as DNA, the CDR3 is TGTGCCAGCAGGCCTCACAGGCCCCGTAACTATGGCTACACCTTC.

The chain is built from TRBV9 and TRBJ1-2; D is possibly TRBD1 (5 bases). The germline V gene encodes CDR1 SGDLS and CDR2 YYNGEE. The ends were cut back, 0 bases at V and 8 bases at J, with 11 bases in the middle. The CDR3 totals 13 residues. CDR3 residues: CASSVAAGQGYTF. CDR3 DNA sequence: TGTGCCAGCAGCGTAGCGGCAGGGCAAGGCTACACCTTC. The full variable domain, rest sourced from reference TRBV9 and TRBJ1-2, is DSGVTQTPKHLITATGQRVTLRCSPRSGDLSVYWYQQSLDQGLQFLIQYYNGEERAKGNILERFSAQQFPDLHSELNLSSLELGDSALYFCASSVAAGQGYTFGSGTRLTVV.

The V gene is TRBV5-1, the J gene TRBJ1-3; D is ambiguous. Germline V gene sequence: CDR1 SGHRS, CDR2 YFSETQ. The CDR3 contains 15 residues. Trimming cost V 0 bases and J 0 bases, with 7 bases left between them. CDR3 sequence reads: CASSLDGSSGNTIYF. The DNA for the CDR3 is TGCGCCAGCAGCTTGGATGGAAGCTCTGGAAACACCATATATTTT. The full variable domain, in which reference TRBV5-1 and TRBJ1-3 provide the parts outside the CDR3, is KAGVTQTPRYLIKTRGQQVTLSCSPISGHRSVSWYQQTPGQGLQFLFEYFSETQRNKGNFPGRFSGRQFSNSRSEMNVSTLELGDSALYLCASSLDGSSGNTIYFGEGSWLTVV.

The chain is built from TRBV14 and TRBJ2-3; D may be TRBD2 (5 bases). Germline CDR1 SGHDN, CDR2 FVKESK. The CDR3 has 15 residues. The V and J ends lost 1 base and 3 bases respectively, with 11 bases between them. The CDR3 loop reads CASSQGPGVTDTQYF. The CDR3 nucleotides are TGTGCCAGCAGCCAAGGACCCGGGGTTACAGATACGCAGTATTTT. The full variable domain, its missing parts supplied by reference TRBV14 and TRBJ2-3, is EAGVTQFPSHSVIEKGQTVTLRCDPISGHDNLYWYRRVMGKEIKFLLHFVKESKQDESGMPNNRFLAERTGGTYSTLKVQPAELEDSGVYFCASSQGPGVTDTQYFGPGTRLTVL.

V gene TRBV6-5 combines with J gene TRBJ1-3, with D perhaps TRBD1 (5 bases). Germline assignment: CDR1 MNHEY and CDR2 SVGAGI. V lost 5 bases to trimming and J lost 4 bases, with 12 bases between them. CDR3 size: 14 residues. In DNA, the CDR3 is TGTGCCAGCAGTAGACAGTATACGGGAAACACCATATATTTT. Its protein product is CASSRQYTGNTIYF.

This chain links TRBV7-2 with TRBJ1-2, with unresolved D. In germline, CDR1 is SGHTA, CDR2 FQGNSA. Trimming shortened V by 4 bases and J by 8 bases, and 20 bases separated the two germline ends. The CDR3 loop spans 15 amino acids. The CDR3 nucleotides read TGTGCCAGCAGCTCTTTCCCCACCCTCAGCTGGGGCTACACCTTC. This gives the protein CASSSFPTLSWGYTF.

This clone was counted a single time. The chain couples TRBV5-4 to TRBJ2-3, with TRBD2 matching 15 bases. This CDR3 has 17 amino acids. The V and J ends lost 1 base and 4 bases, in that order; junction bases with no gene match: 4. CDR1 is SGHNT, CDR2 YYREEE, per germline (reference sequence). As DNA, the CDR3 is TGTGCCAGCAGCTTGAGGACTAGCGGGGGGGCCGCAGATACGCAGTATTTT. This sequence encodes CASSLRTSGGAADTQYF.

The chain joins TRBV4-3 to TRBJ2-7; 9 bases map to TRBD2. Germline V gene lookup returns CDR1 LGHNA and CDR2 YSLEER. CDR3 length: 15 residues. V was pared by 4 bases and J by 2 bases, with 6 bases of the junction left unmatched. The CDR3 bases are TGCGCCAGCAGCCCCCGAGTAGCGGGGGCCTACGAGCAGTACTTC. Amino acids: CASSPRVAGAYEQYF.

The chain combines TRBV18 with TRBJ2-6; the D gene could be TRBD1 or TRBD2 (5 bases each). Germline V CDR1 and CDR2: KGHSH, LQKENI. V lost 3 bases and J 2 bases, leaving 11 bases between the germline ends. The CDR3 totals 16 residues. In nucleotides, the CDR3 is TGTGCCAGCTCACCGGGGGAACGGGCTGGGGCCAACGTCCTGACTTTC. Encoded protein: CASSPGERAGANVLTF.

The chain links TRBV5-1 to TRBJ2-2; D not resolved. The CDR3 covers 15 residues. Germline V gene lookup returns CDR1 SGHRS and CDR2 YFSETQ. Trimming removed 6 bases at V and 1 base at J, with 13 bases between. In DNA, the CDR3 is TGCGCCAGCAAAGTTGAACTAATGAACACCGGGGAGCTGTTTTTT. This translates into CASKVELMNTGELFF.

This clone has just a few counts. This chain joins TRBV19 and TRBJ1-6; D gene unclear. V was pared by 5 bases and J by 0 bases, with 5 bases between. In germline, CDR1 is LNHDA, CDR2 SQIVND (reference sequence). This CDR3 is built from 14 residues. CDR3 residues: CASSDSSYNSPLHF. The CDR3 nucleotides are TGTGCCAGTAGTGATAGCTCCTATAATTCACCCCTCCACTTT.

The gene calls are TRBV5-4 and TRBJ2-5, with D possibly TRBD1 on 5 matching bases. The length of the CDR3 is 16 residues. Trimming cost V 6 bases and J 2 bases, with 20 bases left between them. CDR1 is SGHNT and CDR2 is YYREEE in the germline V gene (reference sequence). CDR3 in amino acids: CASTPQGAARQETQYF. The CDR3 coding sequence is TGTGCCAGCACCCCCCAAGGGGCGGCCCGACAAGAGACCCAGTACTTC. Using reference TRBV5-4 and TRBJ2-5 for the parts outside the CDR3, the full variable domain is ETGVTQSPTHLIKTRGQQVTLRCSSQSGHNTVSWYQQALGQGPQFIFQYYREEENGRGNFPPRFSGLQFPNYSSELNVNALELDDSALYLCASTPQGAARQETQYFGPGTRLLVL.

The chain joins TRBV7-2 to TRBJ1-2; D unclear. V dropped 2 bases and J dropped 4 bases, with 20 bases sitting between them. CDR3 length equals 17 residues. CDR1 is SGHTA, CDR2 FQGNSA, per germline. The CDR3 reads CASSLTFISAGIYGYTF. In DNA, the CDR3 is TGTGCCAGCAGCTTAACCTTTATTTCGGCCGGAATCTATGGCTACACCTTC.

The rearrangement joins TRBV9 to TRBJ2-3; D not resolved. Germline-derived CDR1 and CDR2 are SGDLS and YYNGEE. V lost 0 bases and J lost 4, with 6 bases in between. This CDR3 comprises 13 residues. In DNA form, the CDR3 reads TGTGCCAGCAGCGTAGATCTATCAGATACGCAGTATTTT. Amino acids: CASSVDLSDTQYF.

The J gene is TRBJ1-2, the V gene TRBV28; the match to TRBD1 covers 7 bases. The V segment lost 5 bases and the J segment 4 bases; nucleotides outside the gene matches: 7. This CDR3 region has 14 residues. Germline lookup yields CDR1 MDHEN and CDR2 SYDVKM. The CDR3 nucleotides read TGTGCCAGCAGTCGAGGGTCAGGGGGCTATGGCTACACCTTC. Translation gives CASSRGSGGYGYTF.

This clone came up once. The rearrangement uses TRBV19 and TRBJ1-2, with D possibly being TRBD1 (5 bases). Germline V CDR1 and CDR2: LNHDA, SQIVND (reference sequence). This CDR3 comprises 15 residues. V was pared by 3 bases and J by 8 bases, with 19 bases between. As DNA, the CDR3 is TGTGCCAGTAGTATTCGTACTCAGGGAAATCAAGGCTACACCTTC. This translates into CASSIRTQGNQGYTF.

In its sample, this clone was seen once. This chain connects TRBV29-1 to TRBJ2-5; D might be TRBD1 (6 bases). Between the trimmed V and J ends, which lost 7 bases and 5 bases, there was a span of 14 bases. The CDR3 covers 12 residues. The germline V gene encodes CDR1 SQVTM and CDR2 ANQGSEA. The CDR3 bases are TGCAGCGCCCTAGGGGGTCTGGAGACCCAGTACTTC. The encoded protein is CSALGGLETQYF.

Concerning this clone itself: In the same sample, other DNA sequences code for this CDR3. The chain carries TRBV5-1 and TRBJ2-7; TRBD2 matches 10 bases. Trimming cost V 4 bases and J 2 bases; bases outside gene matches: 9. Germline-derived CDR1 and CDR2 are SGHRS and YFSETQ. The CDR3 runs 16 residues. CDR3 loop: CASSLISAGGPYEQYF. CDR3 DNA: TGCGCCAGCAGCCTGATCTCAGCGGGGGGGCCCTACGAGCAGTACTTC.

CDR3 in DNA: TGTGCCAGCAGCTTAATAGTGAGGTCCACTGAAGCTTTCTTT. It codes for CASSLIVRSTEAFF. The rearrangement links TRBV11-1 to TRBJ1-1; no clear D gene. Per germline, CDR1 SGHAT and CDR2 FQDESV (reference sequence). The ends were cut back, 2 bases at V and 4 bases at J, with 11 bases in the middle. CDR3 length equals 14 residues.

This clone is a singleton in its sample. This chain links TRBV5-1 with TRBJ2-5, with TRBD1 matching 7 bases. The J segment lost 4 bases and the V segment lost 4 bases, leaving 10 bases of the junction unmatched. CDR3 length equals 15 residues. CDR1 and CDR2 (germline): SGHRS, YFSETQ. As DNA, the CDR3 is TGCGCCAGCAGCCCCCGGACAGGTGGAGGAGAGACCCAGTACTTC. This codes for CASSPRTGGGETQYF.

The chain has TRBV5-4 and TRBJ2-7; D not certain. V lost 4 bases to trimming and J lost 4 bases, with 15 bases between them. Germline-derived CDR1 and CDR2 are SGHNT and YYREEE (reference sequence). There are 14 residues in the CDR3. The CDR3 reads CASSNKQLQYEQYF. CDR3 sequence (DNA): TGTGCCAGCAGCAACAAACAGTTACAATACGAGCAGTACTTC. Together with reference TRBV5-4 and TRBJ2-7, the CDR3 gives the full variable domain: ETGVTQSPTHLIKTRGQQVTLRCSSQSGHNTVSWYQQALGQGPQFIFQYYREEENGRGNFPPRFSGLQFPNYSSELNVNALELDDSALYLCASSNKQLQYEQYFGPGTRLTVT.